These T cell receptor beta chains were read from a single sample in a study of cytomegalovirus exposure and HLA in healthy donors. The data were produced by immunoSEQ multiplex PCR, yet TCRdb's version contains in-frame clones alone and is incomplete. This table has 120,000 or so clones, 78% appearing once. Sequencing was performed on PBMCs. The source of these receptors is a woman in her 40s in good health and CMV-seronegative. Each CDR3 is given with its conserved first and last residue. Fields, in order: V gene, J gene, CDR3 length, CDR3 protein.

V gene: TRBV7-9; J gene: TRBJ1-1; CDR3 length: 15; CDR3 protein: CASSSATPMNTEAFF
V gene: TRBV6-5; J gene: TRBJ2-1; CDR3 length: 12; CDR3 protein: CASSQGTGREFF
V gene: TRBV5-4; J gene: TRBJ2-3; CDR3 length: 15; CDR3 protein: CASSYDRGSTDTQYF
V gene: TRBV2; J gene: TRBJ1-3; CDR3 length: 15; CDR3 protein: CASRFLTGPGNTIYF
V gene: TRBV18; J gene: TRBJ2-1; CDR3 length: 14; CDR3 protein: CASQGVSSYNEQFF
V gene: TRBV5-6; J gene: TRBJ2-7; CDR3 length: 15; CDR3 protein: CASSTISGASYEQYF
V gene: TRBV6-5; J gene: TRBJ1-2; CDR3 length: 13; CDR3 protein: CASSPGSNYGYTF
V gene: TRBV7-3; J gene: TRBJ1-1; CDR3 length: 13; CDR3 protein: CASSLSGGTEAFF
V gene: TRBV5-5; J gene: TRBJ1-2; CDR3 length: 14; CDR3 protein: CASSLASERNGYTF
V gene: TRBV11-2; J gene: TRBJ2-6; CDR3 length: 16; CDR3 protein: CASSLAGHSGANGLTF
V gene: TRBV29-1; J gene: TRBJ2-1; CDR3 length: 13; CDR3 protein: CSVAGLADNEQFF
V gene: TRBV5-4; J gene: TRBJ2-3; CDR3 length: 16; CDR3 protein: CASSLDWTGSTDTQYF
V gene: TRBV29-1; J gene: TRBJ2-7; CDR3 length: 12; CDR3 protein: CSAGTGTYEQYF
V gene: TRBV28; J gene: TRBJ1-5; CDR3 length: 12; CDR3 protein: CASSYGGQPQHF
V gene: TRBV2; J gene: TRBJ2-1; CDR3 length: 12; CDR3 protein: CASRQEYNEQFF
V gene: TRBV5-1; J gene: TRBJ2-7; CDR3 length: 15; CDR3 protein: CASSLVGRGLDEQYF
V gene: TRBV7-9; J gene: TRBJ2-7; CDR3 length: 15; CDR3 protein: CASSSTGSGEYEQYF
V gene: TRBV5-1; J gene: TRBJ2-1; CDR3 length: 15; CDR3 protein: CASSVGLADYNEQFF
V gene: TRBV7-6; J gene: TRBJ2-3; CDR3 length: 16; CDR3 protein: CASSPSPGGTTDTQYF
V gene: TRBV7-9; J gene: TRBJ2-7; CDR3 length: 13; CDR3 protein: CASSWDISYEQYF
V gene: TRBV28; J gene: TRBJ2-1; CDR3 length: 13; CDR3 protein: CGYGTGGYNEQFF
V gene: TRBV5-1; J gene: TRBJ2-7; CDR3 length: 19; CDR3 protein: CANSLVVVPPPGSSYEQYF
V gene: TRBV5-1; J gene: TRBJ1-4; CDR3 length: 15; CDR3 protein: CASSLGGELDEKLFF
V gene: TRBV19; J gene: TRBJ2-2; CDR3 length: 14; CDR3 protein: CASSPVAGSGELFF
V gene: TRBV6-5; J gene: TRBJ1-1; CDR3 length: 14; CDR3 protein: CASSYSTGSTEAFF
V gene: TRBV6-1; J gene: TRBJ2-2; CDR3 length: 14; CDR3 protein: CATSDRVNTGELFF
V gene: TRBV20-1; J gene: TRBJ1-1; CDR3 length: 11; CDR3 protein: CSARLNTEAFF
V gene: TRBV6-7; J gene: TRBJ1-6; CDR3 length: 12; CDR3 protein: CASSYPDSPLHF
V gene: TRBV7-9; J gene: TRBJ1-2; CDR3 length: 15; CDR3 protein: CASSLVGTGGNGYTF
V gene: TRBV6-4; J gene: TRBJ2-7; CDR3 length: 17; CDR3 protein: CASSVLPLDRVGYEQYF
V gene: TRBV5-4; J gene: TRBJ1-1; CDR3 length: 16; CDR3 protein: CASSLGGTGVNTEAFF
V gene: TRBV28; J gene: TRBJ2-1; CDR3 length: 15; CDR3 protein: CASSFKPTGFDEQFF
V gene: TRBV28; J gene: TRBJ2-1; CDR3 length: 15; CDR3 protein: CASSSTGESYNEQFF
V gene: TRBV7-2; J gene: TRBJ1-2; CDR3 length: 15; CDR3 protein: CASSLRRGGNYGYTF
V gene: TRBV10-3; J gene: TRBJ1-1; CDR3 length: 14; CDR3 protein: CAIAGEGRGYGAFF
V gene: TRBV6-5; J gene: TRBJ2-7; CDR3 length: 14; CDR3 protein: CASSDIMSGYEQYF
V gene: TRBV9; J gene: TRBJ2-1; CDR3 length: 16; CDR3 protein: CASSSPRQGRFNEQFF
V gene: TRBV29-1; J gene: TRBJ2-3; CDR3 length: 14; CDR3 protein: CSVLSGRAPDTQYF
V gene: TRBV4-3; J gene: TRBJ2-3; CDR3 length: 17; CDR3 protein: CASSQDLLAVSTDTQYF
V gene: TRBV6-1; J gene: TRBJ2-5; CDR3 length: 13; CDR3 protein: CAMGDRVQETQYF